The 19 T cell receptor beta chains given below trace back to one sample, sequenced in a study of blood T cell repertoires in COVID-19. Clones were read by immunoSEQ multiplex PCR, and TCRdb kept only the in-frame ones, dropping some. The sample lists 390,000 or so clones, about 90% seen once, with 10% in the top ten. The specimen sequenced was peripheral blood. These receptors all come from a woman in her thirties with COVID-19, enrolled during active disease.

The chain recombines TRBV4-3 with TRBJ1-2, with TRBD1 as a possible D gene (5 bases). In germline, CDR1 is LGHNA, CDR2 YSLEER. V lost 0 bases to trimming and J lost 0 bases, with 8 bases between them. CDR3 length equals 15 residues. The CDR3 reads CASSQDMTANYGYTF. The CDR3, as DNA: TGCGCCAGCAGCCAAGATATGACAGCTAACTATGGCTACACCTTC.

The V and J genes are TRBV7-2 and TRBJ2-1; 15 nucleotides match TRBD2. Germline trimming cut 2 bases from V and 7 bases from J; bases unmatched to any gene: 12. The CDR3 loop spans 19 amino acids. CDR1 SGHTA and CDR2 FQGNSA come from the germline V gene. The CDR3 here is CASSLHHSGTSGRWNEQFF. DNA of the CDR3: TGTGCCAGCAGCTTACATCATTCCGGGACTAGCGGGAGGTGGAATGAGCAGTTCTTC.

The chain links TRBV7-9 to TRBJ2-1; D gene uncertain. Germline V lookup: CDR1 SEHNR, CDR2 FQNEAQ (reference sequence). The CDR3 totals 12 residues. V was cut by 6 bases and J by 7 bases, with 10 bases left in between. In DNA, the CDR3 is TGTGCCAGCAGTCTTGGGCTGAATGAGCAGTTCTTC. This codes for CASSLGLNEQFF.

This chain links TRBV28 with TRBJ2-5; 11 bases are a match to TRBD1. The CDR3 spans 15 residues. V lost 6 bases to trimming and J lost 3 bases; unmatched junction nucleotides: 6. Germline values: CDR1 MDHEN, CDR2 SYDVKM. CDR3 DNA sequence: TGTGCCAGCAGGGGGACAGGGGGACTAAAAGAGACCCAGTACTTC. Protein: CASRGTGGLKETQYF.

The V call is TRBV3-1 (or the pseudogene TRBV3-2), the J call TRBJ2-1; perhaps TRBD2 as D (5 bases). V was pared by 0 bases and J by 7 bases, with 10 bases between. The germline gives CDR1 LGHDT, CDR2 YNNKEL (reference sequence). The CDR3 is 14 amino acids. CDR3 in amino acids: CASSQDRTLNEQFF. CDR3 coding DNA: TGTGCCAGCAGCCAAGACCGGACTCTTAATGAGCAGTTCTTC.

The chain employs TRBV6-5 and TRBJ1-5; tentatively, D is TRBD1 (6 bases). The CDR3 spans 15 residues. V was cut by 0 bases and J by 9 bases, with 15 bases left in between. Germline V gene lookup returns CDR1 MNHEY and CDR2 SVGAGI. The CDR3 loop is CASSYSRNRDRPQHF. As DNA, the CDR3 is TGTGCCAGCAGTTACTCGAGAAACAGGGATCGGCCCCAGCATTTT.

The chain recombines TRBV19 with TRBJ2-7, with a possible D match to TRBD2 (6 bases). The CDR3 spans 15 residues. The V gene's germline CDR1 is LNHDA and CDR2 SQIVND (reference sequence). The V end was cut by 3 bases, the J end by 5 bases, with 17 bases between. CDR3 amino acids: CASSIGTGGANEQYF. CDR3 sequence (DNA): TGTGCCAGTAGTATTGGGACCGGCGGGGCCAACGAGCAGTACTTC.

This clone appeared a few times. This chain uses TRBV2 with TRBJ2-7; 16 nucleotides line up with TRBD2. Germline assignment: CDR1 SNHLY and CDR2 FYNNEI. CDR3 length: 18 amino acids. V shed 6 bases, J shed 0 bases, and the junction held 8 bases outside the gene matches. The CDR3 DNA is TGTGCCAGCAGCCTGGGACTAGCGGGAGGGTCCCTCTCCTACGAGCAGTACTTC. It encodes CASSLGLAGGSLSYEQYF.

This rearrangement joins TRBV27 to TRBJ2-7; 7 nucleotides match TRBD1. Germline-derived CDR1 and CDR2 are MNHEY and SMNVEV (reference sequence). V was clipped by 4 bases and J by 4 bases; unmatched bases: 10. The CDR3 runs 15 residues. This CDR3 is CASSSRQGLRYEQYF. Here the CDR3 DNA reads TGTGCCAGCAGTTCGAGACAGGGTCTTCGATACGAGCAGTACTTC.

The V call is TRBV28, the J call TRBJ1-1, with no clear D. The germline CDR1 and CDR2 sequences are MDHEN and SYDVKM. Trimming took 3 bases from V and 0 from J, leaving 14 bases between them. This CDR3 is 16 amino acids long. CDR3: CASSFPSSELNTEAFF. CDR3 sequence (DNA): TGTGCCAGCAGTTTCCCTTCCAGTGAATTGAACACTGAAGCTTTCTTT.

The CDR3 loop is CASSQGTQRNTIYF. Written as DNA, the CDR3 is TGCGCCAGCAGCCAAGGGACTCAGAGAAACACCATATATTTT. The chain is built from TRBV4-1 and TRBJ1-3; no reliable D call. The V gene lost 1 base and the J gene lost 5 bases, with 9 bases spanning the gap. CDR1 and CDR2 from the germline V gene are MGHRA and YSYEKL. The CDR3 totals 14 residues.

The chain has TRBV23-1 and TRBJ1-5; 8 bases fit TRBD1. TRBV23-1 is an open reading frame, and its role is uncertain. This CDR3 has 16 amino acids. With V trimmed by 0 bases and J by 7 bases, 8 bases remained unmatched. The CDR3: CASSQSRQGAWQPQHF. The CDR3 coding sequence is TGCGCCAGCAGTCAATCGCGGCAGGGGGCCTGGCAGCCCCAGCATTTT.

CDR3 sequence (DNA): TGTGCCAGCTCACGAGTCGCGTCCAGGGATCAGCCCCAGCATTTT. The encoded protein is CASSRVASRDQPQHF. V is TRBV18 and J is TRBJ1-5; tentative D call: TRBD1 (5 bases). Trimming cost V 4 bases and J 5 bases, with 15 bases left between them. The germline CDR1 and CDR2 sequences are KGHSH and LQKENI. This CDR3 contains 15 residues. Drawing the rest from reference TRBV18 and TRBJ1-5, the complete variable domain is NAGVMQNPRHLVRRRGQEARLRCSPMKGHSHVYWYRQLPEEGLKFMVYLQKENIIDESGMPKERFSAEFPKEGPSILRIQQVVRGDSAAYFCASSRVASRDQPQHFGDGTRLSIL.

V is TRBV2 and J is TRBJ2-7, with 11 positions matching TRBD2. CDR3 length: 18 amino acids. CDR1 and CDR2 from the germline V gene are SNHLY and FYNNEI. J gave up 1 base and V 2 bases, and 10 bases lay outside the gene matches. CDR3 region: CASSEIFSGRAISYEQYF. The DNA of the CDR3 is TGTGCCAGCAGTGAAATCTTTAGCGGGAGGGCCATTTCCTACGAGCAGTACTTC.

The V call is TRBV28, the J call TRBJ2-2, with 7 bases fitting TRBD1. Trimming removed 3 bases from V and 1 base from J; junction bases left unmatched: 5. The germline gives CDR1 MDHEN, CDR2 SYDVKM. CDR3 length: 16 residues. The CDR3 is CASSFIGTVNTGELFF. CDR3 nucleotide sequence: TGTGCCAGCAGTTTCATTGGGACAGTGAACACCGGGGAGCTGTTTTTT.

The rearrangement links TRBV7-9 to TRBJ2-2; 15 nucleotides agree with TRBD2. V dropped 5 bases and J dropped 3; count of bases not matched to a gene: 7. Germline CDR1 is SEHNR and CDR2 is FQNEAQ (reference sequence). The CDR3 totals 18 residues. This CDR3 is CASSPPGLAGGYTGELFF. The CDR3 DNA reads TGTGCCAGCAGCCCACCCGGACTAGCGGGAGGGTACACCGGGGAGCTGTTTTTT.

This clone was observed a few times. This chain joins TRBV28 and TRBJ1-2; 7 bases agree with TRBD1. Trimming at V came to 2 bases and at J to 7 bases, leaving 7 bases not matched to a gene. Germline CDR1 and CDR2: MDHEN and SYDVKM. This CDR3 region has 14 residues. CDR3 loop: CASSLVGGAIGYTF. The CDR3 nucleotides read TGTGCCAGCAGTTTAGTAGGGGGCGCAATTGGCTACACCTTC.

The chain links TRBV5-4 to TRBJ1-2, with D possibly TRBD1 on 6 matching bases. Between the trimmed V and J ends, which lost 3 bases and 8 bases, there was a span of 11 bases. The CDR3 sequence is 12 residues long. Germline V gene data show CDR1 as SGHNT and CDR2 as YYREEE (reference sequence). CDR3 protein: CASSSNGGGYTF. As DNA, the CDR3 is TGTGCCAGCAGCTCCAATGGGGGCGGCTACACCTTC. Variable domain in full (rest from reference TRBV5-4 and TRBJ1-2): ETGVTQSPTHLIKTRGQQVTLRCSSQSGHNTVSWYQQALGQGPQFIFQYYREEENGRGNFPPRFSGLQFPNYSSELNVNALELDDSALYLCASSSNGGGYTFGSGTRLTVV.

The chain has TRBV5-1 and TRBJ1-2, with 9 bases matching TRBD1. The ends lost 6 bases at V and 4 bases at J; junction bases unmatched: 13. CDR1 SGHRS and CDR2 YFSETQ come from the germline V gene. The CDR3 is made up of 16 amino acids. The CDR3 sequence: CASKSSPGQGSYGYTF. The CDR3 DNA reads TGCGCCAGCAAAAGCTCGCCGGGACAGGGAAGCTATGGCTACACCTTC. The complete variable domain, with remaining parts taken from reference TRBV5-1 and TRBJ1-2, reads KAGVTQTPRYLIKTRGQQVTLSCSPISGHRSVSWYQQTPGQGLQFLFEYFSETQRNKGNFPGRFSGRQFSNSRSEMNVSTLELGDSALYLCASKSSPGQGSYGYTFGSGTRLTVV.